Below are 14 T cell receptor beta chains sequenced from a single sample in a study of blood T cell repertoires in COVID-19. Generated by immunoSEQ multiplex PCR, the TCRdb table keeps only in-frame clones and is missing some. The sample has about 380,000 clones, roughly 90% seen once. The material sequenced was peripheral blood. Receptors were obtained from a man between 18 and 29 years old with active or convalescent COVID-19.

The chain recombines TRBV2 with TRBJ2-3; perhaps TRBD2 as D (6 bases). V shed 10 bases and J shed 9 bases, with 17 bases lying between them. Looked up from germline, CDR1 is SNHLY and CDR2 is FYNNEI. The CDR3 totals 12 residues. This CDR3 reads CATRDGKRTQYF. The CDR3 DNA is TGTGCCACGCGGGACGGTAAGCGGACGCAGTATTTT.

CDR3 sequence (DNA): TGTGCCATCAGGGGGACAGGGACTAATGAAAAACTGTTTTTT. This translates into CAIRGTGTNEKLFF. The chain carries TRBV10-3 and TRBJ1-4; 9 bases map to TRBD1. Germline trimming cut 6 bases from V and 2 bases from J; bases unmatched to any gene: 1. The length of the CDR3 is 14 residues. Germline V lookup: CDR1 ENHRY, CDR2 SYGVKD.

The chain carries TRBV28 and TRBJ2-7; 7 nucleotides align to TRBD1. Germline CDR1 MDHEN, CDR2 SYDVKM. This CDR3 is built from 12 residues. J gave up 3 bases and V 9 bases, and 5 bases lay outside the gene matches. CDR3 residues: CASMTGNYEQYF. CDR3 nucleotides: TGTGCCAGTATGACAGGGAACTACGAGCAGTACTTC.

The V call is TRBV20-1, the J call TRBJ1-1, with D uncertain. The V gene's germline CDR1 is DFQATT and CDR2 SNEGSKA (reference sequence). There are 11 residues in the CDR3. The V end lost 3 bases, the J end lost 5 bases, and 7 bases lay between the germline ends. CDR3 residues: CSASARTEAFF. CDR3 DNA: TGCAGTGCTAGTGCTAGGACTGAAGCTTTCTTT.

This chain links TRBV5-1 with TRBJ1-1, with TRBD1 identical over 9 bases. Germline V gene data show CDR1 as SGHRS and CDR2 as YFSETQ. CDR3 length equals 15 residues. V was clipped by 6 bases and J by 3 bases; unmatched bases: 9. As DNA, the CDR3 is TGCGCCAGCACCACGGGACAGGGATCGCACACTGAAGCTTTCTTT. Translation: CASTTGQGSHTEAFF.

In DNA, the CDR3 is TGTGCCAGCAGGCGAGAGAACTATGGCTACACCTTC. Protein: CASRRENYGYTF. The genes are TRBV2 and TRBJ1-2; D remains unclear. V was shortened by 6 bases and J by 2 bases, with 7 bases between the two germline ends. Germline CDR1 reads SNHLY; CDR2 reads FYNNEI. The CDR3 totals 12 residues.

The chain recombines TRBV6-5 with TRBJ1-4; 7 bases are shared with TRBD1. There are 15 residues in the CDR3. J lost 7 bases, V lost 1 base, and 6 bases had no gene match. CDR1 is MNHEY and CDR2 is SVGAGI in the germline V gene. The CDR3 bases are TGTGCCAGCAGTTACTACGACAGGGTTGGTGAAAAACTGTTTTTT. Amino acids: CASSYYDRVGEKLFF.

This chain connects TRBV9 to TRBJ2-2; 7 bases match TRBD1. J lost 3 bases, V lost 2 bases, and 4 bases had no gene match. The CDR3 has 15 residues. CDR1 and CDR2 from the germline V gene are SGDLS and YYNGEE. The DNA for the CDR3 is TGTGCCAGCAGCGTCACGGGACAGTACACCGGGGAGCTGTTTTTT. Protein: CASSVTGQYTGELFF.

This clone has just a few counts. This chain connects TRBV4-3 to TRBJ2-1; 11 nucleotides line up with TRBD2. Germline assignment: CDR1 LGHNA and CDR2 YSLEER. The CDR3 has 21 amino acids. Trimming cost V 0 bases and J 4 bases; bases outside gene matches: 17. The DNA of the CDR3 is TGCGCCAGCAGCCAAGAATCGGGGATTAGCGGGAGGGGGTCTTTATACAATGAGCAGTTCTTC. Protein product: CASSQESGISGRGSLYNEQFF.

The rearrangement links TRBV3-1 (or the pseudogene TRBV3-2) to TRBJ2-3, with D hard to call. The V end was cut by 0 bases, the J end by 6 bases, with 4 bases between. This CDR3 spans 12 amino acids. Germline lookup yields CDR1 LGHDT and CDR2 YNNKEL (reference sequence). CDR3 region: CASSQERDTQYF. Written as DNA, the CDR3 is TGTGCCAGCAGCCAAGAGAGGGATACGCAGTATTTT.

V is TRBV5-1 and J is TRBJ2-1; 7 bases agree with TRBD2. Germline CDR1 is SGHRS and CDR2 is YFSETQ. Trimming removed 0 bases from V and 4 bases from J; junction bases left unmatched: 4. CDR3 length: 15 residues. Here the CDR3 reads CASSLGLAEYNEQFF. The CDR3 DNA sequence: TGCGCCAGCAGCTTGGGGCTAGCGGAGTACAATGAGCAGTTCTTC.

Only one count was recorded for this clone. One junction end disagrees with the germline gene, perhaps due to a read error. The chain recombines TRBV27 with TRBJ2-6, with D possibly being TRBD1 (5 bases). Germline assignment: CDR1 MNHEY and CDR2 SMNVEV (reference sequence). This CDR3 has 14 amino acids. The CDR3 coding sequence is TGTGCCAGCAGTTTATACTCTGGGGCCAACGTGCTGACTTTC. Its translation is CASSLYSGANVLTF.

The rearrangement joins TRBV18 to TRBJ1-6; 9 bases are shared with TRBD1. The CDR3 loop spans 14 amino acids. Per the germline V gene, CDR1 is KGHSH and CDR2 is LQKENI. Trimming removed 2 bases from V and 12 bases from J; junction bases left unmatched: 5. CDR3 in amino acids: CASSPGDRDQPLHF. The CDR3 DNA sequence: TGTGCCAGCTCACCAGGGGACAGGGATCAACCCCTCCACTTT. Full variable domain (missing parts from reference TRBV18 and TRBJ1-6): NAGVMQNPRHLVRRRGQEARLRCSPMKGHSHVYWYRQLPEEGLKFMVYLQKENIIDESGMPKERFSAEFPKEGPSILRIQQVVRGDSAAYFCASSPGDRDQPLHFGNGTRLTVT.

The V call is TRBV29-1, the J call TRBJ2-1; no definite D call. The germline CDR1 and CDR2 sequences are SQVTM and ANQGSEA. V lost 6 bases and J 4 bases, leaving 4 bases between the germline ends. The CDR3 sequence is 10 residues long. This chain's CDR3 is CSVLYNEQFF. CDR3 nucleotide sequence: TGCAGCGTACTGTACAATGAGCAGTTCTTC.